This T cell receptor (beta chain) was found in a study of blood T cell repertoires in COVID-19. Study details: The United States, Italy and Spain supplied acute and convalescent COVID-19 samples. In each case, the material was cDNA or gDNA derived from T cells, B-cell-depleted T cells, or PBMCs.

In the source study's methods: Amplification from reference gene primers served as the basis for estimated nucleated cell counts. Profiled with immunoSEQ multiplex PCR; TCRdb holds only in-frame clones, not every one. That table furnishes V, J and clone size, whereas the DNA furnished D and trimming. The data contain under 250,000 clones, about 83% of them seen just once; the ten biggest clones take up approximately 8.1%. The length of the CDR3 is 14 residues. The V gene lost 0 bases and the J gene lost 1 base, with 7 bases spanning the gap. The germline CDR1 and CDR2 sequences are SGHNT and YYREEE (reference sequence). The sample holds one count of this clone.

The chain recombines TRBV5-4 with TRBJ1-1; D gene ambiguous. The sample taken for sequencing was peripheral blood. This sequence originates from a woman between 50 and 59 years old with active or convalescent COVID-19. The DNA of the CDR3 is TGTGCCAGCAGCTTGGGATCCGGGAACACTGAAGCTTTCTTT. Amino acids: CASSLGSGNTEAFF.